This T cell receptor beta chain was retrieved from a study of radiotherapy plus CTLA-4 blockade in lung cancer. Repertoires were generated with immunoSEQ multiplex PCR, while TCRdb's copy carries only in-frame clones and drops some. Here the sample spans some 96,000 clones, approximately 86% being singletons. Trimming took 8 bases from V and 8 from J, leaving 18 bases between them. CDR3 size: 14 residues. Per the germline V gene, CDR1 is WSHSY and CDR2 is SAAADI. Sequenced material: peripheral blood, taken from a patient treated with radiotherapy plus ipilimumab. The genes are TRBV10-2 and TRBJ1-4; D not certain. The TCR was taken from a human donor with non-small cell lung cancer that progressed on radiotherapy plus ipilimumab. The CDR3 sequence is CASGRRLMSEKLFF. CDR3 nucleotides: TGCGCCAGCGGCCGAAGGCTTATGAGCGAAAAACTGTTTTTT.